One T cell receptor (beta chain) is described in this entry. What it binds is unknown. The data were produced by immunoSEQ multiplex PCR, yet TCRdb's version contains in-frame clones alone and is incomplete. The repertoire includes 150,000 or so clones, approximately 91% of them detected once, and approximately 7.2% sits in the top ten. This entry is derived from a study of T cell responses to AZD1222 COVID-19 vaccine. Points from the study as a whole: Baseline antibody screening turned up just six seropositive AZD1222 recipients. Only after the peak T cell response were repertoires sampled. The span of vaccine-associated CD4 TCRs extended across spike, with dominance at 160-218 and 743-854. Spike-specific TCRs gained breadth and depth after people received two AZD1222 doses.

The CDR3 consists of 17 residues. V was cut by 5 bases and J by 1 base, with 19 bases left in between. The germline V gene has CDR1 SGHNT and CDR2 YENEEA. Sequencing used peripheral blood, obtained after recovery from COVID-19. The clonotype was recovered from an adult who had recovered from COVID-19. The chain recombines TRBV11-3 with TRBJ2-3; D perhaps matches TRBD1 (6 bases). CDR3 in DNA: TGTGCCAGCAGCGACTCGGGACAAGTGGCGGGCACAGATACGCAGTATTTT. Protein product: CASSDSGQVAGTDTQYF.